Described below is a single T cell receptor (beta chain) sequence and its context. Profiled with immunoSEQ multiplex PCR; TCRdb holds only in-frame clones, not every one. There are about 89,000 clones in the sample; about 80% occur only once, and roughly a fifth lies in the top ten. Germline V gene data show CDR1 as SGHRS and CDR2 as YFSETQ. The CDR3 is made up of 14 amino acids. With V trimmed by 7 bases and J by 6 bases, 4 bases remained unmatched. This specimen comes from a study of blood T cell repertoires in COVID-19. J is TRBJ2-2 and V is TRBV5-1, with TRBD1 matching over 12 bases. The sequenced sample consisted of peripheral blood. The source of this sequence is an elderly woman with acute or convalescent COVID-19. The CDR3 nucleotides read TGCGCCAGCTACGGGGACAGGGGGCCCGGGGAGCTGTTTTTT. As protein: CASYGDRGPGELFF.